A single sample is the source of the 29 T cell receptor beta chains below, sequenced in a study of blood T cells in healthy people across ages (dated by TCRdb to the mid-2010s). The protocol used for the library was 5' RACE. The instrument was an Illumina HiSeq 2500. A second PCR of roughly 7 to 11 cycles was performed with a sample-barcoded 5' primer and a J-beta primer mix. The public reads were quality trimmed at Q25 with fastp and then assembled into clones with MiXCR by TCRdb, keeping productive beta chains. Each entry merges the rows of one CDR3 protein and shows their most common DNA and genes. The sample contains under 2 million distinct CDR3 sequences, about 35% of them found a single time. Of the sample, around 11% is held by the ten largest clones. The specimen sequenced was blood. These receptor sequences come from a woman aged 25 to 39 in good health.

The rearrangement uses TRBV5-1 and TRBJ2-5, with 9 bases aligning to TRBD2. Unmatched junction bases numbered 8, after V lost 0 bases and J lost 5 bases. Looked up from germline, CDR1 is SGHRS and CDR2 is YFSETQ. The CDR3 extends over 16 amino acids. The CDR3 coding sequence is TGCGCCAGCAGCTTGGCTGTTAGCGGGGGACAGGAGACCCAGTACTTC. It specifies CASSLAVSGGQETQYF.

The CDR3, as DNA: TGTGCCAGCAGCTTACTTGCGGGAGGGTCAAGCAATGAGCAGTTCTTC. This gives the protein CASSLLAGGSSNEQFF. The chain has TRBV11-2 and TRBJ2-1; TRBD2 matches 9 bases. The trim removed 2 bases at V and 6 bases at J, leaving 8 bases unmatched. Germline V gene data show CDR1 as SGHAT and CDR2 as FQNNGV. The CDR3 covers 16 residues.

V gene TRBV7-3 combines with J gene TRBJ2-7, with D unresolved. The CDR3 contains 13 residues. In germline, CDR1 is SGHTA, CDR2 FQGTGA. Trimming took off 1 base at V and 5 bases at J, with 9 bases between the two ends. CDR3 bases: TGTGCCAGCAGCTTAATAAAATCTCACGAGCAGTACTTC. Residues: CASSLIKSHEQYF.

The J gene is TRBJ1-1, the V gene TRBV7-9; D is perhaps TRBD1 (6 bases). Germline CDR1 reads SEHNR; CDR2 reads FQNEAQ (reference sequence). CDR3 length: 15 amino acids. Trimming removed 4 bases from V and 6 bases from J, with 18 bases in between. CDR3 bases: TGTGCCAGCAGCTACACACACAGGGTAAGCGCTGAAGCTTTCTTT. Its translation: CASSYTHRVSAEAFF. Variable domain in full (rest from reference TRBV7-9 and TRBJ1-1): DTGVSQNPRHKITKRGQNVTFRCDPISEHNRLYWYRQTLGQGPEFLTYFQNEAQLEKSRLLSDRFSAERPKGSFSTLEIQRTEQGDSAMYLCASSYTHRVSAEAFFGQGTRLTVV.

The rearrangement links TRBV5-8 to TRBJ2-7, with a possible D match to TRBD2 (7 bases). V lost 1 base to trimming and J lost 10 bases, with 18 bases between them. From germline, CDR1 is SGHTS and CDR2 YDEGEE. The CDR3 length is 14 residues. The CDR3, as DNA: TGTGCCAGCAGCTTGCCCCTCAATCCGGGGGGCCAGTACTTC. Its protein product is CASSLPLNPGGQYF.

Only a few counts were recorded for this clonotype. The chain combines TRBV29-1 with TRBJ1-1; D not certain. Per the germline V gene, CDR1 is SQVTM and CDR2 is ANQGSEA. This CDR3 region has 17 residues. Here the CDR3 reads CRAGGGSRARVNTEAFF. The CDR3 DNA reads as TGCAGAGCGGGAGGAGGAAGTAGGGCCCGGGTGAACACTGAAGCTTTCTTT. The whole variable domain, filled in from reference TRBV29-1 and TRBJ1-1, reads SAVISQKPSRDICQRGTSLTIQCQVDSQVTMMFWYRQQPGQSLTLIATANQGSEATYESGFVIDKFPISRPNLTFSTLTVSNMSPEDSSIYLCRAGGGSRARVNTEAFFGQGTRLTVV.

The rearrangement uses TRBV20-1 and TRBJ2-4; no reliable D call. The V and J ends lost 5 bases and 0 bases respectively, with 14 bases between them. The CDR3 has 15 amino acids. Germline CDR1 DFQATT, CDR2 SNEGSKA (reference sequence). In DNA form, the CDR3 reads TGCAGTGCTTCCCCGGAGAATTCAGCCAAAAACATTCAGTACTTC. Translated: CSASPENSAKNIQYF.

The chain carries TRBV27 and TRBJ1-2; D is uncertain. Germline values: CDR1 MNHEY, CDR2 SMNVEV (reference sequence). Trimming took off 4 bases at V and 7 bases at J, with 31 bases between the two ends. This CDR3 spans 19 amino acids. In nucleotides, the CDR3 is TGTGCCAGCAGTTCCGACCCCCCAGCCGAGGCAGGTCGTTTGTTTGGCTACACCTTC. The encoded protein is CASSSDPPAEAGRLFGYTF.

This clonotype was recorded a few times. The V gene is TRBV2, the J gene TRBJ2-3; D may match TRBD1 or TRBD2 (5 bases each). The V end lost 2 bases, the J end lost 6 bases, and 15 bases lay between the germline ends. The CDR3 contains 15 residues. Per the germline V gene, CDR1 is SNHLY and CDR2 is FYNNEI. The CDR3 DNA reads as TGTGCCAGCAGTGAATCGCTAGGGACGATGGATACGCAGTATTTT. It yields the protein CASSESLGTMDTQYF.

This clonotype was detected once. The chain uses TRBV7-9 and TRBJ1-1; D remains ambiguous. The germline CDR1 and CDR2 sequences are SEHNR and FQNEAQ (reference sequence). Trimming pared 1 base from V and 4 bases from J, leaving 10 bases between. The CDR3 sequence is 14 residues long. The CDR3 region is CASSLDIMGTEAFF. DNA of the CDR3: TGTGCCAGCAGCTTAGATATTATGGGCACTGAAGCTTTCTTT.

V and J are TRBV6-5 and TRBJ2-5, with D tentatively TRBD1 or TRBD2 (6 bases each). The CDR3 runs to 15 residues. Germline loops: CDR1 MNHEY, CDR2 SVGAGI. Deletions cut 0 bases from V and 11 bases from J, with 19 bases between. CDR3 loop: CASSYSGGRGGEQYF. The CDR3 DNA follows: TGTGCCAGCAGTTACTCGGGGGGCAGGGGTGGTGAGCAGTACTTC.

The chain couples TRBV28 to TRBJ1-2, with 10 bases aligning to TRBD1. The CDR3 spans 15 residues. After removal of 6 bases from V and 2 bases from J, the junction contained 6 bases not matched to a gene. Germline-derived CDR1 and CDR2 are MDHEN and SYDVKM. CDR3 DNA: TGTGCCAGCAGGGATCCGGGACAGGGGAACTATGGCTACACCTTC. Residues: CASRDPGQGNYGYTF.

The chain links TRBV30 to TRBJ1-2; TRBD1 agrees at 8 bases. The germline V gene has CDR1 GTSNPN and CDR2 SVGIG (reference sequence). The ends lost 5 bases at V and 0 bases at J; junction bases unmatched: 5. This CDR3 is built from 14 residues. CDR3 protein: CAWETGASNYGYTF. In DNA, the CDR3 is TGTGCCTGGGAGACAGGGGCTTCTAACTATGGCTACACCTTC.

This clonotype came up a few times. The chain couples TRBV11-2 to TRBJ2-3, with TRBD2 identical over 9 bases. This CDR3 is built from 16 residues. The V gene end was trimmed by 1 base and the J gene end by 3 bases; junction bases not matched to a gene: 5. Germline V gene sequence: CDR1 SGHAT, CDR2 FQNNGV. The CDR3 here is CASSLASGGPTDTQYF. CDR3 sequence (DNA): TGTGCCAGCAGCTTAGCAAGCGGGGGGCCAACAGATACGCAGTATTTT.

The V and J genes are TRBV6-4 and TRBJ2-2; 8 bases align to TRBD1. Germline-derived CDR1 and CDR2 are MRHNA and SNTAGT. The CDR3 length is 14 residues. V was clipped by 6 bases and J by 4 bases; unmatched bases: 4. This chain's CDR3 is CASRGQGRTGELFF. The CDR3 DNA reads TGTGCCAGCAGAGGACAGGGTCGCACCGGGGAGCTGTTTTTT.

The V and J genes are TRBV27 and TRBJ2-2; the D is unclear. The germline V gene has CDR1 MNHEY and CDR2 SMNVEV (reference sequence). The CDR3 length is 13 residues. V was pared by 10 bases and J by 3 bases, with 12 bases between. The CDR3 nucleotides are TGTGCCACCATGACGGGTTACACCGGGGAGCTGTTTTTT. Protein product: CATMTGYTGELFF.

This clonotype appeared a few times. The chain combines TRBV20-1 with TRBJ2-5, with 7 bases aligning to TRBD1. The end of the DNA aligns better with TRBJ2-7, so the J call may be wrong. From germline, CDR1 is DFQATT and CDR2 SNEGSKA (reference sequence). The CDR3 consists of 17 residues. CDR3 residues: CSARDMMVSRGSIEQYF. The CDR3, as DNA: TGCAGTGCTAGAGATATGATGGTTAGCAGGGGGTCGATCGAGCAGTACTTC.

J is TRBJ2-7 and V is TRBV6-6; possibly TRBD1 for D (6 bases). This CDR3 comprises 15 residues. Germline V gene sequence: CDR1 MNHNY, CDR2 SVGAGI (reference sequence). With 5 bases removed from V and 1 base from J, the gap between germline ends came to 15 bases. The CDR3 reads CASSHRDSSSYEQYF. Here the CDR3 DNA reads TGTGCCAGCAGTCACAGGGATTCGTCTTCCTACGAGCAGTACTTC.

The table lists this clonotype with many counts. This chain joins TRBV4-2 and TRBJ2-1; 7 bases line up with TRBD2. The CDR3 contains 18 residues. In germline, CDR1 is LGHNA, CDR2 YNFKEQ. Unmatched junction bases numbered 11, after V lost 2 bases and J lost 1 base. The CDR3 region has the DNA TGTGCCAGCAGCCAAAGTACGGGGGGTATCAAATCCTACAATGAGCAGTTCTTC. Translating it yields CASSQSTGGIKSYNEQFF.

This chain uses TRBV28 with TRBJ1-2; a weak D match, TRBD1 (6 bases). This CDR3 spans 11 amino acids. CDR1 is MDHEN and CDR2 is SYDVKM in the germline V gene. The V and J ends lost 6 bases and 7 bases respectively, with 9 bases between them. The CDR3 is CASRRTAGYTF. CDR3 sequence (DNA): TGTGCCAGCAGGCGGACAGCTGGCTACACCTTC.

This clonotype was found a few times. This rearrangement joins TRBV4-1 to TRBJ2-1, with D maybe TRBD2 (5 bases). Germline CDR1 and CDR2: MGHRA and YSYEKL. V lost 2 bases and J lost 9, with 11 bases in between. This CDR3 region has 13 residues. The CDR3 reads CASSQSGAAEQFF. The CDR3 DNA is TGCGCCAGCAGCCAAAGCGGAGCGGCTGAGCAGTTCTTC.

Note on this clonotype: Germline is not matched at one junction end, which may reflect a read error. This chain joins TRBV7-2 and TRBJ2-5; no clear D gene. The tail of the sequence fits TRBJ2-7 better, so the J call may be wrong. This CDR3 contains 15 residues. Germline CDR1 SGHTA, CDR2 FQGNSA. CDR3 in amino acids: CAGSLYLGSYYEQYF. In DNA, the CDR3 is TGTGCCGGCAGCTTATATTTGGGCAGTTACTACGAGCAGTACTTC.

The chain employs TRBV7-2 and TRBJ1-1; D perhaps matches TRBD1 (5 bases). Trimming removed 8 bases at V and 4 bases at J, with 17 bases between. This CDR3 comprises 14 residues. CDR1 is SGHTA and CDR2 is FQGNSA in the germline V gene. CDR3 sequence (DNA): TGTGCCAGCCGGTCCCGGGAGGGGCTCACTGAAGCTTTCTTT. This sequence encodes CASRSREGLTEAFF.

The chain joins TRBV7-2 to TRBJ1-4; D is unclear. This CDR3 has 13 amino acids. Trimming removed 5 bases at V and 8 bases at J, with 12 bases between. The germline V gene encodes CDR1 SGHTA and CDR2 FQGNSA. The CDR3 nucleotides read TGTGCCAGCAGCAAAAAGGTCCCGGAAAAACTGTTTTTT. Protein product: CASSKKVPEKLFF.

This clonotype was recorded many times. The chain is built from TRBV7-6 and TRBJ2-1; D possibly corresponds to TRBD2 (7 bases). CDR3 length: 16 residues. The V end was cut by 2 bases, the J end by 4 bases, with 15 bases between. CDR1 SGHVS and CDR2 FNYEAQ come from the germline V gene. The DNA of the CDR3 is TGTGCCAGCAGCTTATTATCGGGGGGCTATTACAATGAGCAGTTCTTC. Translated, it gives CASSLLSGGYYNEQFF.

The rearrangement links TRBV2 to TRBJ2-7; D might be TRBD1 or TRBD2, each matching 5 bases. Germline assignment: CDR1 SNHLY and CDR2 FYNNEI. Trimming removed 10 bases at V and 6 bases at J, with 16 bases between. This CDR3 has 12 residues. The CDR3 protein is CATGEGPIEQYF. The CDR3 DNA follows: TGTGCCACCGGCGAGGGGCCCATCGAGCAGTACTTC.

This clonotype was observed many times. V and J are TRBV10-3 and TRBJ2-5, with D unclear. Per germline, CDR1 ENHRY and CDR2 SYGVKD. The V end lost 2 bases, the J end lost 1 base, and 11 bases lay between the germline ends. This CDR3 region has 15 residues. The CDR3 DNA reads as TGTGCCATCAGTGAGGGGCAAAGCCTCCAAGAGACCCAGTACTTC. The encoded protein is CAISEGQSLQETQYF.

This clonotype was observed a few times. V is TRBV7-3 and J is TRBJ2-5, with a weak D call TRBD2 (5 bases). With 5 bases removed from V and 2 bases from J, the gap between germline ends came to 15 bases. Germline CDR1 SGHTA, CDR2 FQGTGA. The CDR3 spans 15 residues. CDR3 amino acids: CASSAGPDRQETQYF. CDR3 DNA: TGTGCCAGCAGCGCGGGCCCTGATCGACAAGAGACCCAGTACTTC.

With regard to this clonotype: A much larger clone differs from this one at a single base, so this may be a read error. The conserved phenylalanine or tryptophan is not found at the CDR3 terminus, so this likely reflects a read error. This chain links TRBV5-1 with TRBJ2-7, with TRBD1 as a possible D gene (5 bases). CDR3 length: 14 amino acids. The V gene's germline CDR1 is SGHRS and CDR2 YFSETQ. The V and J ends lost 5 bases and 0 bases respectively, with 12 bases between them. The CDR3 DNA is TGCGCCAGCAGTTCAGGGATGGACTCCTACGAGCAGTACCTC. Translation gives CASSSGMDSYEQYL.